This T cell receptor beta chain originates from a study of identifying expanded T cells in peripheral blood. Overall study findings and caveats: Across healthy donors, higher total template counts meant significantly greater roughly 2-week count variance. Technical replicates showed about 1.2 changed clones; two weeks roughly 16; four weeks 19.

The protocol was immunoSEQ multiplex PCR, while the TCRdb copy is restricted to in-frame clones and leaves out a portion. Of 95,000 to 100,000 clones in the sample, approximately 88% are singletons; the top ten hold 17%. On this clone: Its antigen remains unidentified.

No infections or other immune events were documented during collection. Source material: blood. This sequence was found in a person aged 18 to 70 in good health.

CDR3 region: CASSLYSYEQYF. The CDR3 nucleotides read TGTGCCAGCAGCCTGTACTCCTACGAGCAGTACTTC. V is TRBV11-2 and J is TRBJ2-7; D unresolved. CDR1 is SGHAT, CDR2 FQNNGV, per germline. The V end lost 5 bases, the J end lost 0 bases, and 5 bases lay between the germline ends. This CDR3 is built from 12 residues.